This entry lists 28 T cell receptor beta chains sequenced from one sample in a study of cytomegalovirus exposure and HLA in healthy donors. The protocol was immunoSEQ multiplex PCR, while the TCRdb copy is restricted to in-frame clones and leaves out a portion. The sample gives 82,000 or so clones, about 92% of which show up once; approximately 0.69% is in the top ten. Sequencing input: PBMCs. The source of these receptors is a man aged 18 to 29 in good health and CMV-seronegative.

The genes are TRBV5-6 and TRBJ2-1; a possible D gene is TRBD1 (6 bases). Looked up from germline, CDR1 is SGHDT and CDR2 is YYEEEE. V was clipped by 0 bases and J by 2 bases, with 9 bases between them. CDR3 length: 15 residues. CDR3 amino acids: CASSLGQDPYNEQFF. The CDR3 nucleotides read TGTGCCAGCAGCTTGGGACAGGACCCCTACAATGAGCAGTTCTTC. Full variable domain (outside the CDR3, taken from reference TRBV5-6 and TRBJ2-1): DAGVTQSPTHLIKTRGQQVTLRCSPKSGHDTVSWYQQALGQGPQFIFQYYEEEERQRGNFPDRFSGHQFPNYSSELNVNALLLGDSALYLCASSLGQDPYNEQFFGPGTRLTVL.

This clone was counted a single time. In nucleotides, the CDR3 is TGTGCCAGCAGTTTCCGACTAGCGGGAGGCGAGCAGTACTTC. Translated, it gives CASSFRLAGGEQYF. The J gene is TRBJ2-7, the V gene TRBV27; the match to TRBD2 covers 13 bases. Germline trimming cut 3 bases from V and 6 bases from J; bases unmatched to any gene: 2. Germline CDR1 is MNHEY and CDR2 is SMNVEV (reference sequence). This CDR3 region has 14 residues.

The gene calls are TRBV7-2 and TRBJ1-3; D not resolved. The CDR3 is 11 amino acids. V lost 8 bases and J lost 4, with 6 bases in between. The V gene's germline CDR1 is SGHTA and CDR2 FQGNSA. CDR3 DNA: TGTGCCAGCTCAACAGGAAACACCATATATTTT. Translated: CASSTGNTIYF. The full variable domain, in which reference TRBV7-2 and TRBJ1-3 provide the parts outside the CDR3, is GAGVSQSPSNKVTEKGKDVELRCDPISGHTALYWYRQSLGQGLEFLIYFQGNSAPDKSGLPSDRFSAERTGGSVSTLTIQRTQQEDSAVYLCASSTGNTIYFGEGSWLTVV.

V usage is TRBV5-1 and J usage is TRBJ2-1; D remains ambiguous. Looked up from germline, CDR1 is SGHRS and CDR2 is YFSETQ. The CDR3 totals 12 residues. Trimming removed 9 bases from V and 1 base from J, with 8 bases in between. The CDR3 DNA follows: TGCGCCACCTCAGATTCCTACAATGAGCAGTTCTTC. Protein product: CATSDSYNEQFF.

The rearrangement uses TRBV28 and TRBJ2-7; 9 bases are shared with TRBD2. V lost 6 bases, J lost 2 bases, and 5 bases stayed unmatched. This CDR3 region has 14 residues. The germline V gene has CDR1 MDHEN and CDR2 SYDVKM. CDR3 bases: TGTGCCAGCAGCCTGAGGACTAGCGCCTACGAGCAGTACTTC. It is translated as CASSLRTSAYEQYF.

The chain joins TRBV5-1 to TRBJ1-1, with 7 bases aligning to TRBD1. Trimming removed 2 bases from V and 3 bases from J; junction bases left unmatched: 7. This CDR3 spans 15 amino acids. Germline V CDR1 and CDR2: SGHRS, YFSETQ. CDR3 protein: CASSFLGGLDTEAFF. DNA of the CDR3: TGCGCCAGCAGCTTTCTAGGGGGCCTCGACACTGAAGCTTTCTTT.

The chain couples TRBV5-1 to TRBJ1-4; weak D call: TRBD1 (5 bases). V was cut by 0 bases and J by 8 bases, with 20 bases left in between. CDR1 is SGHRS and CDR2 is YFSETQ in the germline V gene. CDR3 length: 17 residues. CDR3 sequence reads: CASSLGIAGSSGEKLFF. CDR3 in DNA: TGCGCCAGCAGCTTGGGCATCGCAGGGTCGAGTGGAGAAAAACTGTTTTTT.

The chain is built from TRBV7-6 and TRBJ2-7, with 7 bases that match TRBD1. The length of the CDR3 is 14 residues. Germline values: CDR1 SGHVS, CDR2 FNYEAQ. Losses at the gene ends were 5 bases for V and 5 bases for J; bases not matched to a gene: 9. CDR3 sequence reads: CASSVATGINEQYF. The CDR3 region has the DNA TGTGCCAGCAGCGTCGCGACAGGGATCAACGAGCAGTACTTC.

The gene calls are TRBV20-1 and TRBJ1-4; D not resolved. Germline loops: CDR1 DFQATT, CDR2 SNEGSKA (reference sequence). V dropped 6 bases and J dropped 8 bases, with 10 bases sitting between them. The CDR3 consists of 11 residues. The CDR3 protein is CSAAPGEKLFF. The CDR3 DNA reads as TGCAGTGCCGCGCCCGGGGAAAAACTGTTTTTT.

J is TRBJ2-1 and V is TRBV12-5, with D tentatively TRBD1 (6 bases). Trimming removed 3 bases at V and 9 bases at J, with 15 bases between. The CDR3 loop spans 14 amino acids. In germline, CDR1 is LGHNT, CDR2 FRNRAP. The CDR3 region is CASGFQTGSGEQFF. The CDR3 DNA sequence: TGTGCTAGTGGTTTCCAAACAGGGTCAGGTGAGCAGTTCTTC. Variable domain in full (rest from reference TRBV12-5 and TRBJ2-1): DARVTQTPRHKVTEMGQEVTMRCQPILGHNTVFWYRQTMMQGLELLAYFRNRAPLDDSGMPKDRFSAEMPDATLATLKIQPSEPRDSAVYFCASGFQTGSGEQFFGPGTRLTVL.

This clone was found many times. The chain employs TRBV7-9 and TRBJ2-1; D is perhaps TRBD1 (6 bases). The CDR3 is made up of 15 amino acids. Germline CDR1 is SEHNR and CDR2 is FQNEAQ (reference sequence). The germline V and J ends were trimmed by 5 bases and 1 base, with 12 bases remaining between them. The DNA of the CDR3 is TGTGCCAGCAGCCTTACCCAGGGGTCCTACAATGAGCAGTTCTTC. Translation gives CASSLTQGSYNEQFF.

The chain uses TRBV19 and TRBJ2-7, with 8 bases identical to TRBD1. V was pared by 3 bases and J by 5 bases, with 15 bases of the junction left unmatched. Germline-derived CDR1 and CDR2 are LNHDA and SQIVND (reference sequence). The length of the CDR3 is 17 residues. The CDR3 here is CASSIPAPQGARHEQYF. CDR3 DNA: TGTGCCAGTAGTATCCCCGCGCCCCAGGGGGCGAGGCACGAGCAGTACTTC.

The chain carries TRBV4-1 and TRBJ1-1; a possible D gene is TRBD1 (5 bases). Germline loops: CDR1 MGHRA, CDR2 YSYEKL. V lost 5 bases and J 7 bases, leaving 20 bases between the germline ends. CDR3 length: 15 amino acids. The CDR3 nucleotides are TGCGCCAGCAGCGCGGGGATGGAGGGGTGGGTTGAAGCTTTCTTT. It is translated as CASSAGMEGWVEAFF.

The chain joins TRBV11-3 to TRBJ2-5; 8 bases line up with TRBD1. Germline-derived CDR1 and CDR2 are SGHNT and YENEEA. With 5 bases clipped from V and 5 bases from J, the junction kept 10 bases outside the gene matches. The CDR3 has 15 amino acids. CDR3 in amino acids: CASSPRAGGGETQYF. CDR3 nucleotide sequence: TGTGCCAGCAGCCCCCGCGCAGGGGGCGGTGAGACCCAGTACTTC.

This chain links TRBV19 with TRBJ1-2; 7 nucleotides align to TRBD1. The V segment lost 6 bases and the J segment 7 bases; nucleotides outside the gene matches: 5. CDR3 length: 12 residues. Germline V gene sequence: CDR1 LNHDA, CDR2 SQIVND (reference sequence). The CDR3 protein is CASRPGQVGYTF. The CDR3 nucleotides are TGTGCCAGTAGACCCGGACAGGTTGGCTACACCTTC.

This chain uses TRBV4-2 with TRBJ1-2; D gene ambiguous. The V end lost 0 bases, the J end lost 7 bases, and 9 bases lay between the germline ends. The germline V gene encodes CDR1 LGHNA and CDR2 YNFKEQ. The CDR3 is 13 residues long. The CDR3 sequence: CASSQERDVGYTF. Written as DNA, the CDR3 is TGTGCCAGCAGCCAAGAGCGGGATGTTGGCTACACCTTC.

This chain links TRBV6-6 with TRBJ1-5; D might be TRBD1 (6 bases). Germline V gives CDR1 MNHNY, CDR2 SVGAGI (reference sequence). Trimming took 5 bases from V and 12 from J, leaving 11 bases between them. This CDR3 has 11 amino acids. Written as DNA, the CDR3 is TGTGCCAGCAGTCGGGACAACCTCCAGCATTTT. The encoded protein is CASSRDNLQHF.

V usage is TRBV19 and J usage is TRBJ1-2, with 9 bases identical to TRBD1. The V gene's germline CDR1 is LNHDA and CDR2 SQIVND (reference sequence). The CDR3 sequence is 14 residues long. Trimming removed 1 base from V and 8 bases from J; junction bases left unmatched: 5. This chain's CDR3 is CASSIVGQGRGYTF. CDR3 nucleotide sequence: TGTGCCAGTAGTATAGTAGGACAGGGGAGAGGCTACACCTTC.

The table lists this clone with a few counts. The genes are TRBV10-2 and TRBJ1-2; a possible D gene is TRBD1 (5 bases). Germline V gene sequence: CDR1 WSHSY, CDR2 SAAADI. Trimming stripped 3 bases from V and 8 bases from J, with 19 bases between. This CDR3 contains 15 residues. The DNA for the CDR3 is TGCGCCAGCAGTGATAGGGGAGGAAAGGGGAAGGGCTACACCTTC. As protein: CASSDRGGKGKGYTF.

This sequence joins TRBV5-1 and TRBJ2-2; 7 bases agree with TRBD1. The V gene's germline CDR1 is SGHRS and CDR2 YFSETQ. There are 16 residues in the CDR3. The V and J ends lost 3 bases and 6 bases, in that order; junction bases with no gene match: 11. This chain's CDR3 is CASSYSTGMGSGELFF. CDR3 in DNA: TGCGCCAGCAGCTACTCGACAGGGATGGGCTCCGGGGAGCTGTTTTTT.

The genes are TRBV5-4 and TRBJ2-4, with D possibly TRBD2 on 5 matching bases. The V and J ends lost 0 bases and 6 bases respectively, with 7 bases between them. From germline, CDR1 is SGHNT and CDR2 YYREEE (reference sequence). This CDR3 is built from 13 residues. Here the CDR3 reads CASSLGGANIQYF. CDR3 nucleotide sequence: TGTGCCAGCAGCTTGGGGGGAGCAAACATTCAGTACTTC.

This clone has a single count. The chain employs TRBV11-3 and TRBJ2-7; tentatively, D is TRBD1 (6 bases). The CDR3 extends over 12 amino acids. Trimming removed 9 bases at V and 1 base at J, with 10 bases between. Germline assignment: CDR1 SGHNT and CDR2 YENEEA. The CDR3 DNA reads TGTGCCAGGACACAGGGTTCCTACGAGCAGTACTTC. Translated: CARTQGSYEQYF.

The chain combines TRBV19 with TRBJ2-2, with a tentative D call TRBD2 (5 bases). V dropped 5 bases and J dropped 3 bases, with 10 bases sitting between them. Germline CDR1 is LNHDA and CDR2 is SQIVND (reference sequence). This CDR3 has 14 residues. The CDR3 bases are TGTGCCAGTAGTCAGGTGGGAGACACCGGGGAGCTGTTTTTT. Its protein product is CASSQVGDTGELFF.

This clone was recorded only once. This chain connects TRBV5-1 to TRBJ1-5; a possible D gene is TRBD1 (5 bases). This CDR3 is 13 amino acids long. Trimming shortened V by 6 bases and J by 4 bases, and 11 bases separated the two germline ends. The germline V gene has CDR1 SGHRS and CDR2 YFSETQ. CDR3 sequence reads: CASKEGPNQPQHF. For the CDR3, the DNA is TGCGCCAGCAAGGAGGGGCCGAATCAGCCCCAGCATTTT. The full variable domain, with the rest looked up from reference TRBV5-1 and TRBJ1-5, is KAGVTQTPRYLIKTRGQQVTLSCSPISGHRSVSWYQQTPGQGLQFLFEYFSETQRNKGNFPGRFSGRQFSNSRSEMNVSTLELGDSALYLCASKEGPNQPQHFGDGTRLSIL.

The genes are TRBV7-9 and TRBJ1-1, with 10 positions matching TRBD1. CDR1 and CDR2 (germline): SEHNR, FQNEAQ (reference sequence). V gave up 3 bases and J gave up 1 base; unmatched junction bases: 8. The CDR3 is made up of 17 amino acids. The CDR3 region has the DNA TGTGCCAGCAGCTTGACAGGGGGCTGGGGACCGAACACTGAAGCTTTCTTT. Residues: CASSLTGGWGPNTEAFF.

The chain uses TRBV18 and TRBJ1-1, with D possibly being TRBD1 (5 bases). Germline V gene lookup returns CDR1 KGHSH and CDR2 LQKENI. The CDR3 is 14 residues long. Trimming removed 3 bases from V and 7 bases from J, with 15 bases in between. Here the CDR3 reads CASSPAGLFGEAFF. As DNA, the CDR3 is TGTGCCAGCTCACCGGCGGGGCTATTTGGTGAAGCTTTCTTT.

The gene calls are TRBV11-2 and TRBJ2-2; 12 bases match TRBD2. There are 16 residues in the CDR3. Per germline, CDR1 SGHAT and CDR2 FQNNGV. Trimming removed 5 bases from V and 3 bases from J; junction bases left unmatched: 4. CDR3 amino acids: CASSQLAGGYTGELFF. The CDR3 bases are TGTGCCAGCAGCCAACTAGCGGGGGGATACACCGGGGAGCTGTTTTTT.

The CDR3 sequence: CASSSGQVANYGYTF. The DNA of the CDR3 is TGTGCCAGCAGCTCCGGACAGGTCGCTAACTATGGCTACACCTTC. The chain uses TRBV7-8 and TRBJ1-2, with 7 nucleotides matching TRBD1. Germline V gene data show CDR1 as SGHVS and CDR2 as FQNEAQ. CDR3 size: 15 residues. Unmatched junction bases numbered 5, after V lost 4 bases and J lost 0 bases.